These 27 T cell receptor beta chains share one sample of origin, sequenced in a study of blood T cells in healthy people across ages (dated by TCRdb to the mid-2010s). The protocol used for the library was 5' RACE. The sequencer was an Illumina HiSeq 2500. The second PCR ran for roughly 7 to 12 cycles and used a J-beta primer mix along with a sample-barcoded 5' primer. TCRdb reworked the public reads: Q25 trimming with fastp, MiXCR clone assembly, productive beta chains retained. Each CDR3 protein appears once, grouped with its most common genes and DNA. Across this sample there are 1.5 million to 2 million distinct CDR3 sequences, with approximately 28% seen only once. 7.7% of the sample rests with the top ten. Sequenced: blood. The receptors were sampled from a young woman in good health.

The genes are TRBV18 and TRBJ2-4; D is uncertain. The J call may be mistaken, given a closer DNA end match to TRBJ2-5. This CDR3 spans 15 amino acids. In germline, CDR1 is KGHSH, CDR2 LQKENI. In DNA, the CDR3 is TGTGCCAGCTCACCCCCGAGGTCGAATAGGGAGACCCAGTACTTC. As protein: CASSPPRSNRETQYF.

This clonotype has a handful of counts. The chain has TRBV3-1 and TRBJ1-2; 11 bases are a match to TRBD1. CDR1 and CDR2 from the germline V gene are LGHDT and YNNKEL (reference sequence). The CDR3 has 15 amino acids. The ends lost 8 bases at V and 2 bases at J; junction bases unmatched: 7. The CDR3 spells CASAQGDRGNYGYTF. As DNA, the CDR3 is TGTGCCAGCGCACAGGGGGACAGGGGGAACTATGGCTACACCTTC.

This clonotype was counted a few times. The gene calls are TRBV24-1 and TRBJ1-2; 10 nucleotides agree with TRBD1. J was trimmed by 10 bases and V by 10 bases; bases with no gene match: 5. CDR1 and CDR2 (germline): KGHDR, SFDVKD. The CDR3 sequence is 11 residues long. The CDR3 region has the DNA TGTGCCACGGGACAGGGGCTCCCCTACACCTTC. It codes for CATGQGLPYTF.

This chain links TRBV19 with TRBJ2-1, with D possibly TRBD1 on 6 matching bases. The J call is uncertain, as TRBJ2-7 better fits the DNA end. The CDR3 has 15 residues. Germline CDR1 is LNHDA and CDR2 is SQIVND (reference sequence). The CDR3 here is CASSISTGSRNEQYF. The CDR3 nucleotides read TGTGCCAGTAGTATAAGTACAGGGAGCCGCAATGAGCAGTACTTC.

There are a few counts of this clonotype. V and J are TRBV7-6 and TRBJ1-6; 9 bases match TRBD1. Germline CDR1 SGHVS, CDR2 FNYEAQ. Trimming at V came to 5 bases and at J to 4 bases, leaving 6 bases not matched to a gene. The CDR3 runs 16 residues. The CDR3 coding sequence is TGTGCCAGCAGCCCGCGGACAGGGGAATATAATTCACCCCTCCACTTT. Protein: CASSPRTGEYNSPLHF.

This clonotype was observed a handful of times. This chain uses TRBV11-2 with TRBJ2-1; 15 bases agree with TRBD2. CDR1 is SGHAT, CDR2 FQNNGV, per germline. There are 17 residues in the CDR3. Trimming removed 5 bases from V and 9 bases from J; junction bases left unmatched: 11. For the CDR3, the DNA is TGTGCCAGCAGCCCCGGACTAGCGGGAGGGGTTAATGGTGAGCAGTTCTTC. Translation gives CASSPGLAGGVNGEQFF. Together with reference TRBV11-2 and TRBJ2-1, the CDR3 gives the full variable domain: EAGVAQSPRYKIIEKRQSVAFWCNPISGHATLYWYQQILGQGPKLLIQFQNNGVVDDSQLPKDRFSAERLKGVDSTLKIQPAKLEDSAVYLCASSPGLAGGVNGEQFFGPGTRLTVL.

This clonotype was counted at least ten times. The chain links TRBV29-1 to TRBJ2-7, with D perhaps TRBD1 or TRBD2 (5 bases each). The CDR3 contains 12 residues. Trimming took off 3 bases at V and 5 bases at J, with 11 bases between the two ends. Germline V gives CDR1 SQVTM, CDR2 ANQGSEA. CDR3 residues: CSVDPGSHEQYF. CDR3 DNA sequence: TGCAGCGTTGATCCAGGGAGCCACGAGCAGTACTTC.

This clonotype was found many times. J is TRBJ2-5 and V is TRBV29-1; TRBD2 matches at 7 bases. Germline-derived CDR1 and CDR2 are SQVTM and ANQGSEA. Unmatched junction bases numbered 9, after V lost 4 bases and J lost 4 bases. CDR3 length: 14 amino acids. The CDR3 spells CSVVSPSGSETQYF. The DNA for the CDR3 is TGCAGCGTTGTGAGCCCTAGCGGCTCAGAGACCCAGTACTTC.

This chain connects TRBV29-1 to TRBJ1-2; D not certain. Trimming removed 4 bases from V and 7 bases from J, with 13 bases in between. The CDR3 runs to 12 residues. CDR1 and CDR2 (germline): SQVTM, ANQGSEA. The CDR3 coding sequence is TGCAGCGTTGCCCATAGCGGGGTTGGCTACACCTTC. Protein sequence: CSVAHSGVGYTF. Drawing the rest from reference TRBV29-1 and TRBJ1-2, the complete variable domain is SAVISQKPSRDICQRGTSLTIQCQVDSQVTMMFWYRQQPGQSLTLIATANQGSEATYESGFVIDKFPISRPNLTFSTLTVSNMSPEDSSIYLCSVAHSGVGYTFGSGTRLTVV.

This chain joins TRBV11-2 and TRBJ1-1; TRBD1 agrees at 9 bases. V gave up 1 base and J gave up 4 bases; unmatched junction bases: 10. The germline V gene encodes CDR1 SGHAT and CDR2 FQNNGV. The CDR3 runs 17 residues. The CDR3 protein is CASSLVGGDRVATEAFF. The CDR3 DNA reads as TGTGCCAGCAGCTTAGTAGGGGGGGACAGGGTGGCCACTGAAGCTTTCTTT. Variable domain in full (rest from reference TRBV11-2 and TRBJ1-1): EAGVAQSPRYKIIEKRQSVAFWCNPISGHATLYWYQQILGQGPKLLIQFQNNGVVDDSQLPKDRFSAERLKGVDSTLKIQPAKLEDSAVYLCASSLVGGDRVATEAFFGQGTRLTVV.

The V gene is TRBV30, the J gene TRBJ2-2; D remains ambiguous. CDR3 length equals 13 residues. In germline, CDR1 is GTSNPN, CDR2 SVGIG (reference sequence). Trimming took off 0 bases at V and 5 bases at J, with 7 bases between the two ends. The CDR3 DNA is TGTGCCTGGAGTGTAACGCCGACCGGGGAGCTGTTTTTT. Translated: CAWSVTPTGELFF. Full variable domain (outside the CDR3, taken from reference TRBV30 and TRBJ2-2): SQTIHQWPATLVQPVGSPLSLECTVEGTSNPNLYWYRQAAGRGLQLLFYSVGIGQISSEVPQNLSASRPQDRQFILSSKKLLLSDSGFYLCAWSVTPTGELFFGEGSRLTVL.

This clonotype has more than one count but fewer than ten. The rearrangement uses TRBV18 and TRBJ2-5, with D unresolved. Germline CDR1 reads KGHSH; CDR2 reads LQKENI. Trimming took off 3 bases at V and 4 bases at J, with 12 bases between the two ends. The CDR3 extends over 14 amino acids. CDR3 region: CASSPRESSETQYF. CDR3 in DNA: TGTGCCAGCTCACCTCGAGAATCTTCAGAGACCCAGTACTTC.

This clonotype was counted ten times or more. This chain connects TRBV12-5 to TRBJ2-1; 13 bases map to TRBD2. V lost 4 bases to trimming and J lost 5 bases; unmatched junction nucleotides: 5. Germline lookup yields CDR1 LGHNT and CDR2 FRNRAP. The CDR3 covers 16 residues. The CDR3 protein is CASGSRLAGGHNEQFF. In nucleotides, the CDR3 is TGTGCTAGTGGTTCCCGACTAGCGGGGGGACACAATGAGCAGTTCTTC.

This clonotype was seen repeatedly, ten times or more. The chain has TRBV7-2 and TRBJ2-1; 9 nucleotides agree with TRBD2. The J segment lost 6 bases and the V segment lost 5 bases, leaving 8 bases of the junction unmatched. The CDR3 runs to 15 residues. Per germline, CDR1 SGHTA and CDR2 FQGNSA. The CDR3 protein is CASSPGTSRANEQFF. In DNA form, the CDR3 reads TGTGCCAGCAGCCCAGGGACTAGCCGGGCCAATGAGCAGTTCTTC.

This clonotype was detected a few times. The CDR3 sequence is CASRISGGNQPQHF. The CDR3 DNA reads as TGTGCCAGCAGAATCTCGGGCGGCAATCAGCCCCAGCATTTT. The rearrangement uses TRBV12-3 or TRBV12-4 and TRBJ1-5, with D uncertain. CDR3 length equals 14 residues. Trimming removed 6 bases at V and 2 bases at J, with 11 bases between.

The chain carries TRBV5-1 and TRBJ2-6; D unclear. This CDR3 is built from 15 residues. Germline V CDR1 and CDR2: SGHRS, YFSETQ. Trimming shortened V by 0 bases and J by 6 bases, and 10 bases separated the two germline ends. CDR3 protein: CASSLEGLLANVLTF. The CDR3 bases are TGCGCCAGCAGCTTGGAAGGGCTTTTGGCCAACGTCCTGACTTTC.

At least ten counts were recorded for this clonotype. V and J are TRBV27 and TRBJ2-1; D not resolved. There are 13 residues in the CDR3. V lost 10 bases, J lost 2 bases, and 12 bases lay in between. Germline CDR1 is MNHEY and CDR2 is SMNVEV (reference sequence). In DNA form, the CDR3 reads TGTGCCACTGGGGATCCCCCCTACAATGAGCAGTTCTTC. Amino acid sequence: CATGDPPYNEQFF.

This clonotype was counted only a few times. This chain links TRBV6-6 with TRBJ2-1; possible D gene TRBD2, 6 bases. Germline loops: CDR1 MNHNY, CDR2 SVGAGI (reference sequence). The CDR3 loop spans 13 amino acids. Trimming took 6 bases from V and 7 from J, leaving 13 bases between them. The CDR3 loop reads CASSPDAGNEQFF. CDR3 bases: TGTGCCAGCAGCCCCGATGCGGGAAATGAGCAGTTCTTC.

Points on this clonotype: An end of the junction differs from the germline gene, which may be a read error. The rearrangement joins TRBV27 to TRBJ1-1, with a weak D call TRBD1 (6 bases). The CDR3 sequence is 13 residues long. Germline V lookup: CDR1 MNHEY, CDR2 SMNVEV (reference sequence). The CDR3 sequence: CASSPLGQNETFF. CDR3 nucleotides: TGTGCCAGCAGTCCCCTCGGACAGAATGAAACTTTCTTT.

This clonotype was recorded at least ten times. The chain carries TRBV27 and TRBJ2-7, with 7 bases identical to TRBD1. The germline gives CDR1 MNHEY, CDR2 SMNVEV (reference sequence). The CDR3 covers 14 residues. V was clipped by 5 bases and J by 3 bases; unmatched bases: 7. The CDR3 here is CASSPPGQIYEQYF. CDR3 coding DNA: TGTGCCAGCAGTCCACCGGGACAGATCTACGAGCAGTACTTC.

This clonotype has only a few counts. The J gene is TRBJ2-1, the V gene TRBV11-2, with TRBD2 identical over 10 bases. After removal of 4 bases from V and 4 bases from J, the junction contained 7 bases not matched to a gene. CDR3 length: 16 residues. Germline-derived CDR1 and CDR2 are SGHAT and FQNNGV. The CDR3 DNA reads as TGTGCCAGCAGCTCCTCTAGCGGGGGACAGTACAATGAGCAGTTCTTC. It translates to CASSSSSGGQYNEQFF. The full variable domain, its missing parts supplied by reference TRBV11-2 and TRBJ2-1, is EAGVAQSPRYKIIEKRQSVAFWCNPISGHATLYWYQQILGQGPKLLIQFQNNGVVDDSQLPKDRFSAERLKGVDSTLKIQPAKLEDSAVYLCASSSSSGGQYNEQFFGPGTRLTVL.

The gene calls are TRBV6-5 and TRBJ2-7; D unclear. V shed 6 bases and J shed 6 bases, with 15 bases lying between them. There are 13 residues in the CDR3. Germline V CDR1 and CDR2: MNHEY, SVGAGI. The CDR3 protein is CASSLRWGGEQYF. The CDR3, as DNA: TGTGCCAGCAGCCTACGGTGGGGTGGCGAGCAGTACTTC.

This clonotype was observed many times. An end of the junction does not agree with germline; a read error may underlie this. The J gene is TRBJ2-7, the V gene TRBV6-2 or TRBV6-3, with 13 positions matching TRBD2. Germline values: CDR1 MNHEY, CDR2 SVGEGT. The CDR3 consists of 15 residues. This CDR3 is CASSSGLAGIYEQYF. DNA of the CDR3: TGCGCCAGCAGTTCGGGACTAGCGGGAATCTACGAGCAGTACTTC.

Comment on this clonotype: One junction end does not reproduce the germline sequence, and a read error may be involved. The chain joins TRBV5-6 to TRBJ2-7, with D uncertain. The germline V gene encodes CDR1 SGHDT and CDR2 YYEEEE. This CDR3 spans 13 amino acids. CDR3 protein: CANSAIGAYEQYF. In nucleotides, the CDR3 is TGTGCCAACAGCGCGATCGGAGCCTACGAGCAGTACTTC.

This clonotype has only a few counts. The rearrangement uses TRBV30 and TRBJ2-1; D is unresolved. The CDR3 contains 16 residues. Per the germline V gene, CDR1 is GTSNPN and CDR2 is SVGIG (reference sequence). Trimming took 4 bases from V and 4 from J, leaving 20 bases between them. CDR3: CAWTLPVLPKYNEQFF. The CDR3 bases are TGTGCCTGGACCTTACCCGTTCTGCCAAAATACAATGAGCAGTTCTTC.

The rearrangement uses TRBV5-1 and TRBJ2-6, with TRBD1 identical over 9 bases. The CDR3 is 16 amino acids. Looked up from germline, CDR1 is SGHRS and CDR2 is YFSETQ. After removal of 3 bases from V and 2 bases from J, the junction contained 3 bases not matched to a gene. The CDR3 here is CASSSTGGTGANVLTF. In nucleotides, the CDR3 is TGCGCCAGCAGCTCAACAGGGGGCACTGGGGCCAACGTCCTGACTTTC.

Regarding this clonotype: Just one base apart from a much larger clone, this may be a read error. In DNA form, the CDR3 reads TGTGCCACCAGTGAGCCAGCGGGGTTATACAATGAGCAGTTCTTC. It codes for CATSEPAGLYNEQFF. The rearrangement links TRBV24-1 to TRBJ2-1; 7 nucleotides line up with TRBD2. Looked up from germline, CDR1 is KGHDR and CDR2 is SFDVKD. The CDR3 is 15 residues long. The V segment lost 4 bases and the J segment 4 bases; nucleotides outside the gene matches: 6.